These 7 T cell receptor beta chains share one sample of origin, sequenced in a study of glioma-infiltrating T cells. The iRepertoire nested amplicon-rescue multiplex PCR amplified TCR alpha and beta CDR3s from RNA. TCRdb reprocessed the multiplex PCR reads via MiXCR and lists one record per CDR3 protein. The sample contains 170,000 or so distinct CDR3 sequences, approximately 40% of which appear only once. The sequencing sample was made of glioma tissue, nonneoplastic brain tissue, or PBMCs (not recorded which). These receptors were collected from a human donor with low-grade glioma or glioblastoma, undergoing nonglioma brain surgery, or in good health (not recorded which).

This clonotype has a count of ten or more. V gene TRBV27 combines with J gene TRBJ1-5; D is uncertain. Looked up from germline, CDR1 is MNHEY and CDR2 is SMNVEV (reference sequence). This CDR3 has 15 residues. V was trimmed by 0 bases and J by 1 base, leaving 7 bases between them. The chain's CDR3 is CASSLSMGSNQPQHF. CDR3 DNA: TGTGCCAGCAGTTTATCGATGGGGAGCAATCAGCCCCAGCATTTT.

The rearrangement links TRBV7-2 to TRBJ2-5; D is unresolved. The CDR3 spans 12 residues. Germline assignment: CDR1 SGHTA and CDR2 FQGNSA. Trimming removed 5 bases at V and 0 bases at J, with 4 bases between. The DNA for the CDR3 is TGTGCCAGCAGCCGGTACCAAGAGACCCAGTACTTC. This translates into CASSRYQETQYF.

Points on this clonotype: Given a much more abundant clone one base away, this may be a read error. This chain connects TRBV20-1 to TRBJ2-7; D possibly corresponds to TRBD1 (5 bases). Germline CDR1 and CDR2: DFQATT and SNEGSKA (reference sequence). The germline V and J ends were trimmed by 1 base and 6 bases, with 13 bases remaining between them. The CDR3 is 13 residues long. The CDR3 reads CSARGAGAAEQYF. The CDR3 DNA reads TGCAGTGCTAGAGGGGCTGGGGCGGCCGAGCAGTACTTC.

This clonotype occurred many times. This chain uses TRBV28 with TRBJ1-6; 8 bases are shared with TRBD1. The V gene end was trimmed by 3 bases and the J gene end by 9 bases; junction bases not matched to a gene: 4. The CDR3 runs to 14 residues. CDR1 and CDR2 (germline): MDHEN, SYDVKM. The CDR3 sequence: CASSLSGGSSPLHF. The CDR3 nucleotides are TGTGCCAGCAGTTTGTCAGGGGGCAGTTCACCCCTCCACTTT.

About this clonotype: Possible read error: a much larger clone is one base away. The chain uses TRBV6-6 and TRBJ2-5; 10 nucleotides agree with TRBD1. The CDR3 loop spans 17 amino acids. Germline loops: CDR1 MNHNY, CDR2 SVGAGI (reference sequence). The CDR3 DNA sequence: TGTGCCAGCAGTTACGGGAGTCGACAGGGGGCGGCGGAGACCAAGTACTTC. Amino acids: CASSYGSRQGAAETKYF.

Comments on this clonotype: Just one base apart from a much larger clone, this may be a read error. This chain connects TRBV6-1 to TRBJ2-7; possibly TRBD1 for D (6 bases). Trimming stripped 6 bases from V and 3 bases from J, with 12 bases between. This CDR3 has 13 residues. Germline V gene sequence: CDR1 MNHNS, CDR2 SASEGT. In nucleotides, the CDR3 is TGTGCCAGCAGAAGACAGGATCACTACGAGCAGTACTTC. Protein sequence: CASRRQDHYEQYF.

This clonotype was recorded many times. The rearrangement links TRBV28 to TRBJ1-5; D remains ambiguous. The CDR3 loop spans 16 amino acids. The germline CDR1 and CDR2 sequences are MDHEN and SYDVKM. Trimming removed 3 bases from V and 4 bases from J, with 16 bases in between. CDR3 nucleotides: TGTGCCAGCAGTTTTCCGCCACTCCCGGGGAATCAGCCCCAGCATTTT. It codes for CASSFPPLPGNQPQHF.